This T cell receptor beta chain was sequenced in a study of CD8 T cells in Susac syndrome. CD8+ and CD4+ T cells from blood underwent TCR beta sequencing. The RNA, about 0.45 to 1 ug, was put through reverse transcription using random hexamers. Across 54 Vbeta and 13 Jbeta, immunoSEQ multiplex PCR amplified TCR beta CDR3. TCRdb processed the immunoSEQ multiplex PCR reads anew with MiXCR; each CDR3 protein has one entry. Here the sample spans 300,000 or so distinct CDR3 sequences, about 90% being singletons. Turning to this clonotype: Antigen specificity is unknown.

Overall study findings and caveats: The authors acknowledged that the study's TCR sequencing and HLA analysis involved relatively few individuals.

This CDR3 has 14 amino acids. Germline-derived CDR1 and CDR2 are PRHDT and FYEKMQ (reference sequence). Trimming stripped 5 bases from V and 4 bases from J, with 14 bases between. The chain recombines TRBV13 with TRBJ2-5, with D tentatively TRBD2 (6 bases). The clonotype comes from a human donor with multiple sclerosis. Material: CD4+ T cells from PBMCs. The CDR3 nucleotides are TGTGCCAGCAGCAGTGGGACTTGGAGAGAGACCCAGTACTTC. This gives the protein CASSSGTWRETQYF.